The clone carrying this TCR beta chain was seen a single time. Clinical history as reported by participants underpinned cohort assignment. Between the trimmed V and J ends, which lost 5 bases and 6 bases, there was a span of 17 bases. CDR1 is SGHVS, CDR2 FNYEAQ, per germline. The CDR3 runs to 15 residues. Original processing notes: Nucleated cell counts were estimated from reference gene primer amplification. Profiling relied on immunoSEQ multiplex PCR, and the TCRdb table lists in-frame clones only, not all of them. D and trimming were read from the DNA, whereas the V and J calls and clone size are those reported in that table. The top ten hold 0.9% to 1.5% of the sample, which has about 380,000 clones, around 90% seen once. This sample was taken from a study of blood T cell repertoires in COVID-19. Study at large: Samples of COVID-19 (acute and convalescent) were obtained from the United States, Italy and Spain. Sources were T cells, B-cell-depleted T cells, or PBMCs; the material itself was cDNA or gDNA.

This chain joins TRBV7-6 and TRBJ2-4, with a weak D call TRBD2 (6 bases). The origin of this receptor is a woman aged 18-30 years who had recovered from COVID-19. The material sequenced was PBMCs or T cells enriched from blood (not recorded which). CDR3 loop: CASSPGGLPLNIQYF. In DNA, the CDR3 is TGTGCCAGCAGCCCCGGGGGATTGCCGCTAAACATTCAGTACTTC. The full variable domain, rest sourced from reference TRBV7-6 and TRBJ2-4, is GAGVSQSPRYKVTKRGQDVALRCDPISGHVSLYWYRQALGQGPEFLTYFNYEAQQDKSGLPNDRFSAERPEGSISTLTIQRTEQRDSAMYRCASSPGGLPLNIQYFGAGTRLSVL.